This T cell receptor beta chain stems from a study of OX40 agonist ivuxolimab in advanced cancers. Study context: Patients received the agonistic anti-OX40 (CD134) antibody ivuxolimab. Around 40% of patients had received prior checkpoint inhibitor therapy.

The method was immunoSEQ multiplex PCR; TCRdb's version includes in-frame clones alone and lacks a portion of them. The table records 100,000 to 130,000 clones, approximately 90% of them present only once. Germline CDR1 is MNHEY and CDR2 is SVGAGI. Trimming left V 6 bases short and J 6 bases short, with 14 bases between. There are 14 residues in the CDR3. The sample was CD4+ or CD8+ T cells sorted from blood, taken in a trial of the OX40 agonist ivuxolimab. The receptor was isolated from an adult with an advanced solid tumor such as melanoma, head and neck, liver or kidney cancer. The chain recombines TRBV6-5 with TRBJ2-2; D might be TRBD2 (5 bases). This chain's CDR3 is CASRPGDIAGELFF. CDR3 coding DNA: TGTGCCAGCAGGCCCGGGGATATCGCCGGGGAGCTGTTTTTT.